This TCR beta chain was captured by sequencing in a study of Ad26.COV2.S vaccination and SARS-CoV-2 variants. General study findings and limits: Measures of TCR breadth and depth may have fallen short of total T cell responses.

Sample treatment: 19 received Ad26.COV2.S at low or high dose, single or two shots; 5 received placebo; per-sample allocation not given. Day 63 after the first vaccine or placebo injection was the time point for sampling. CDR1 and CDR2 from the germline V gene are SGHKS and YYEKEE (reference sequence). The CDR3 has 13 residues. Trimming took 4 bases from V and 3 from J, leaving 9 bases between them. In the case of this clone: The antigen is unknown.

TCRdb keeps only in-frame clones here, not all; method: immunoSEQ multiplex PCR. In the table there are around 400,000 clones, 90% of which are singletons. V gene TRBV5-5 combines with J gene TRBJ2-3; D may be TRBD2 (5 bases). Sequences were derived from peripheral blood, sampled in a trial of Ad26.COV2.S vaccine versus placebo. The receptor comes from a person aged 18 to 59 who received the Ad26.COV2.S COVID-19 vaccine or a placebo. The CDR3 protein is CASSTLGTDTQYF. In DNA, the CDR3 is TGTGCCAGCAGCACACTAGGTACAGATACGCAGTATTTT. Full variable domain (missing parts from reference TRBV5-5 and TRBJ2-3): DAGVTQSPTHLIKTRGQQVTLRCSPISGHKSVSWYQQVLGQGPQFIFQYYEKEERGRGNFPDRFSARQFPNYSSELNVNALLLGDSALYLCASSTLGTDTQYFGPGTRLTVL.